Listed here are 27 T cell receptor beta chains from one sample, sequenced in a study of cytomegalovirus exposure and HLA in healthy donors. Primers: 60 Vbeta forward and 13 Jbeta reverse. Assay: immunoSEQ multiplex PCR; the TCRdb copy retains only in-frame clones and omits some. Its listing shows 150,000 or so clones. Sequenced sample: PBMCs. The origin of the receptors is a woman aged 45 to 65 in good health and CMV-seronegative.

The rearrangement links TRBV7-3 to TRBJ2-1, with D possibly TRBD1 on 5 matching bases. V lost 0 bases and J 8 bases, leaving 8 bases between the germline ends. This CDR3 has 13 amino acids. CDR1 SGHTA and CDR2 FQGTGA come from the germline V gene. The CDR3 DNA reads as TGTGCCAGCAGCTTAACAGGGGTGGATGAGCAGTTCTTC. Translating gives CASSLTGVDEQFF.

This sequence joins TRBV7-9 and TRBJ2-7, with D possibly TRBD1 on 6 matching bases. V lost 6 bases to trimming and J lost 3 bases, with 12 bases between them. The CDR3 is 13 amino acids. Germline-derived CDR1 and CDR2 are SEHNR and FQNEAQ (reference sequence). CDR3 bases: TGTGCCAGCAGTTTAAACAGGGACTACGAGCAGTACTTC. This sequence encodes CASSLNRDYEQYF. The entire variable domain, with the rest obtained from reference TRBV7-9 and TRBJ2-7, is as follows: DTGVSQNPRHKITKRGQNVTFRCDPISEHNRLYWYRQTLGQGPEFLTYFQNEAQLEKSRLLSDRFSAERPKGSFSTLEIQRTEQGDSAMYLCASSLNRDYEQYFGPGTRLTVT.

The rearrangement joins TRBV5-6 to TRBJ2-5; D not certain. The CDR3 is 14 amino acids. Germline CDR1 and CDR2: SGHDT and YYEEEE. V lost 1 base to trimming and J lost 4 bases, with 11 bases between them. The CDR3 DNA reads as TGTGCCAGCAGCTTGATGAGCGCGAGAGAGACCCAGTACTTC. Its protein product is CASSLMSARETQYF.

The V and J genes are TRBV7-2 and TRBJ1-5, with D uncertain. CDR3 length: 14 amino acids. V lost 3 bases, J lost 0 bases, and 6 bases lay in between. Germline loops: CDR1 SGHTA, CDR2 FQGNSA. The CDR3 spells CASSFSYSNQPQHF. In DNA, the CDR3 is TGTGCCAGCAGCTTTTCCTATAGCAATCAGCCCCAGCATTTT.

This chain joins TRBV18 and TRBJ1-1; D is possibly TRBD1 (5 bases). The ends were cut back, 2 bases at V and 0 bases at J, with 10 bases in the middle. The germline CDR1 and CDR2 sequences are KGHSH and LQKENI. The length of the CDR3 is 15 residues. CDR3 DNA: TGTGCCAGCTCACCAAATGGGGCCTTGAACACTGAAGCTTTCTTT. As protein: CASSPNGALNTEAFF.

This rearrangement joins TRBV6-5 to TRBJ2-5; D unresolved. CDR1 and CDR2 from the germline V gene are MNHEY and SVGAGI. V lost 2 bases and J 5 bases, leaving 3 bases between the germline ends. This CDR3 has 11 amino acids. In nucleotides, the CDR3 is TGTGCCAGCAGTTACCTGGAGACCCAGTACTTC. This sequence encodes CASSYLETQYF.

This chain joins TRBV7-2 and TRBJ2-5; maybe TRBD1 (5 bases). Per germline, CDR1 SGHTA and CDR2 FQGNSA. Deletions cut 0 bases from V and 6 bases from J, with 14 bases between. This CDR3 contains 15 residues. The CDR3 nucleotides read TGTGCCAGCAGCTTAGCGGGGCAGGGTGGGCAGACCCAGTACTTC. Translation: CASSLAGQGGQTQYF.

The chain employs TRBV6-5 and TRBJ1-2, with 8 nucleotides matching TRBD1. With V trimmed by 10 bases and J by 3 bases, 4 bases remained unmatched. CDR1 and CDR2 from the germline V gene are MNHEY and SVGAGI. The CDR3 loop spans 12 amino acids. CDR3 nucleotide sequence: TGTGCCACCTGGACAGGGTACTATGGCTACACCTTC. Encoded protein: CATWTGYYGYTF.

V is TRBV25-1 and J is TRBJ1-1; TRBD1 matches 7 bases. The CDR3 loop spans 14 amino acids. Trimming took 1 base from V and 8 from J; bases not matched to a gene: 7. Germline V gives CDR1 MGHDK, CDR2 SYGVNS. The CDR3 DNA reads TGTGCCAGCAGTGAATCATACAGGGGAACCGAAGCTTTCTTT. Its translation is CASSESYRGTEAFF.

The V and J genes are TRBV10-3 and TRBJ2-5, with D hard to call. The ends were cut back, 5 bases at V and 5 bases at J, with 12 bases in the middle. Germline CDR1 and CDR2: ENHRY and SYGVKD. The CDR3 has 13 residues. DNA for the CDR3: TGTGCCATCAGTCTTCAGCCGGAGGAGACCCAGTACTTC. This codes for CAISLQPEETQYF.

The genes are TRBV4-2 and TRBJ2-5, with a possible D match to TRBD1 (6 bases). V gave up 1 base and J gave up 3 bases, with 12 bases separating them. The germline gives CDR1 LGHNA, CDR2 YNFKEQ. The CDR3 length is 15 residues. The DNA for the CDR3 is TGTGCCAGCAGCCAAGGTATTGCAGGGGAAGAGACCCAGTACTTC. Translating gives CASSQGIAGEETQYF.

The V and J genes are TRBV6-6 and TRBJ1-4; weak D call: TRBD1 (5 bases). Germline V gene data show CDR1 as MNHNY and CDR2 as SVGAGI (reference sequence). The ends were cut back, 8 bases at V and 8 bases at J, with 21 bases in the middle. The CDR3 has 15 amino acids. In DNA, the CDR3 is TGTGCCAGCCGATATCCCGGAGGGGAGGGAGAAAAACTGTTTTTT. It specifies CASRYPGGEGEKLFF.

CDR3 nucleotide sequence: TGCGCCAGCAAGTCCCGGGACAGATCCGCCGAGCAGTACTTC. Translated, it gives CASKSRDRSAEQYF. V is TRBV5-1 and J is TRBJ2-7; 7 nucleotides align to TRBD1. This CDR3 comprises 14 residues. CDR1 and CDR2 from the germline V gene are SGHRS and YFSETQ. V lost 6 bases to trimming and J lost 6 bases; unmatched junction nucleotides: 12.

The rearrangement joins TRBV9 to TRBJ1-1; D unclear. Germline-derived CDR1 and CDR2 are SGDLS and YYNGEE. The CDR3 has 15 amino acids. Trimming shortened V by 1 base and J by 5 bases, and 15 bases separated the two germline ends. The DNA of the CDR3 is TGTGCCAGCAGCGTAACGTCCAGGAGGGATACTGAAGCTTTCTTT. This codes for CASSVTSRRDTEAFF.

CDR3 DNA sequence: TGCGCCAGCAGCTTGGGGGGGCCCTCTAACTATGGCTACACCTTC. Amino acids: CASSLGGPSNYGYTF. The chain joins TRBV5-1 to TRBJ1-2, with TRBD1 as a possible D gene (6 bases). The germline V gene encodes CDR1 SGHRS and CDR2 YFSETQ. The CDR3 has 15 residues. The ends were cut back, 0 bases at V and 0 bases at J, with 9 bases in the middle.

The V gene is TRBV15, the J gene TRBJ2-5; D is unclear. Germline CDR1 is LNHNV and CDR2 is YYDKDF (reference sequence). This CDR3 is built from 17 residues. Trimming took off 2 bases at V and 1 base at J, with 17 bases between the two ends. CDR3 region: CATSRKAAQPFQETQYF. In DNA, the CDR3 is TGTGCCACCAGCAGAAAGGCGGCGCAGCCATTCCAAGAGACCCAGTACTTC.

V gene TRBV30 combines with J gene TRBJ2-2, with D possibly being TRBD2 (6 bases). V lost 4 bases and J lost 4, with 10 bases in between. The CDR3 has 13 residues. Per the germline V gene, CDR1 is GTSNPN and CDR2 is SVGIG (reference sequence). DNA of the CDR3: TGTGCCTGGACCCTGGGGGGCACCGGGGAGCTGTTTTTT. Translated: CAWTLGGTGELFF.

The chain uses TRBV28 and TRBJ2-5, with D possibly being TRBD2 (5 bases). Germline CDR1 and CDR2: MDHEN and SYDVKM. Trimming left V 6 bases short and J 1 base short, with 15 bases between. This CDR3 is built from 15 residues. DNA of the CDR3: TGTGCCAGCAGCCGACCACGGGGTGGCCAAGAGACCCAGTACTTC. Translating gives CASSRPRGGQETQYF.

Points on this clone: The junction and the germline gene differ at one end; a read error may be behind it. The chain uses TRBV5-1 and TRBJ2-5, with a tentative D call TRBD1 (6 bases). CDR1 is SGHRS and CDR2 is YFSETQ in the germline V gene. The CDR3 consists of 14 residues. The CDR3 nucleotides read TGCGCCAGCAGTAACGGACAGCTGAAAGAGGCCCAGTACTTC. Translated: CASSNGQLKEAQYF.

The chain uses TRBV5-1 and TRBJ2-7, with TRBD1 as a possible D gene (6 bases). Trimming shortened V by 2 bases and J by 5 bases, and 8 bases separated the two germline ends. The germline gives CDR1 SGHRS, CDR2 YFSETQ. CDR3 length: 12 amino acids. This chain's CDR3 is CASSLQGHEQYF. For the CDR3, the DNA is TGCGCCAGCAGCTTACAGGGACACGAGCAGTACTTC.

The rearrangement joins TRBV27 to TRBJ2-1, with TRBD2 matching 7 bases. CDR1 MNHEY and CDR2 SMNVEV come from the germline V gene (reference sequence). The CDR3 loop spans 17 amino acids. Trimming at V came to 3 bases and at J to 2 bases, leaving 10 bases not matched to a gene. The CDR3 DNA follows: TGTGCCAGCAGTTTTAACTCGTTGGGGGGGGCCTACAATGAGCAGTTCTTC. This gives the protein CASSFNSLGGAYNEQFF.

CDR3 bases: TGTGCCAGCAGAGGGGTGGCAGGGGGGTCTTTCGGGTCACCCCTCCACTTT. It is translated as CASRGVAGGSFGSPLHF. The chain links TRBV28 to TRBJ1-6; 7 positions match TRBD1. The V and J ends lost 6 bases and 10 bases, in that order; junction bases with no gene match: 18. Germline loops: CDR1 MDHEN, CDR2 SYDVKM. The CDR3 contains 17 residues.

The chain recombines TRBV10-3 with TRBJ2-2; 14 nucleotides match TRBD2. Germline-derived CDR1 and CDR2 are ENHRY and SYGVKD. V trimming: 0 bases; J trimming: 4 bases; junction bases outside the gene matches: 7. The CDR3 extends over 19 amino acids. The chain's CDR3 is CAISESWTSGGSVTGELFF. CDR3 DNA sequence: TGTGCCATCAGTGAGTCGTGGACTAGCGGGGGGTCGGTCACCGGGGAGCTGTTTTTT.

In the case of this clone: An end of the junction does not agree with germline; a read error may underlie this. The V gene is TRBV13, the J gene TRBJ2-7; D call uncertain. The CDR3 loop spans 17 amino acids. CDR1 is PRHDT and CDR2 is FYEKMQ in the germline V gene (reference sequence). The CDR3 DNA reads as TGTGCCAGCAGCTCCTCCGCCCCGGGTATCCTCTCCGACGAGCAGTACTTC. Translating gives CASSSSAPGILSDEQYF.

The chain links TRBV18 to TRBJ2-1; D unclear. V lost 3 bases and J 0 bases, leaving 9 bases between the germline ends. The CDR3 runs to 15 residues. Germline loops: CDR1 KGHSH, CDR2 LQKENI. The CDR3 nucleotides are TGTGCCAGCTCACCCCAGCGAAGCTCCTACAATGAGCAGTTCTTC. Protein: CASSPQRSSYNEQFF.

The chain combines TRBV5-1 with TRBJ2-1, with D maybe TRBD2 (6 bases). Germline CDR1 reads SGHRS; CDR2 reads YFSETQ. CDR3 length equals 14 residues. The germline V and J ends were trimmed by 0 bases and 6 bases, with 10 bases remaining between them. This CDR3 reads CASSLVAGINEQFF. The CDR3 DNA reads TGCGCCAGCAGCTTGGTCGCGGGAATCAATGAGCAGTTCTTC. The full variable domain, completed using reference TRBV5-1 and TRBJ2-1, is KAGVTQTPRYLIKTRGQQVTLSCSPISGHRSVSWYQQTPGQGLQFLFEYFSETQRNKGNFPGRFSGRQFSNSRSEMNVSTLELGDSALYLCASSLVAGINEQFFGPGTRLTVL.

This chain connects TRBV19 to TRBJ1-2; weak D call: TRBD1 (6 bases). CDR3 length: 15 residues. The V gene's germline CDR1 is LNHDA and CDR2 SQIVND (reference sequence). V lost 5 bases and J lost 8, with 21 bases in between. CDR3 amino acids: CASSATQGQAGGYTF. CDR3 nucleotides: TGTGCCAGTAGTGCCACCCAGGGACAAGCAGGAGGCTACACCTTC.